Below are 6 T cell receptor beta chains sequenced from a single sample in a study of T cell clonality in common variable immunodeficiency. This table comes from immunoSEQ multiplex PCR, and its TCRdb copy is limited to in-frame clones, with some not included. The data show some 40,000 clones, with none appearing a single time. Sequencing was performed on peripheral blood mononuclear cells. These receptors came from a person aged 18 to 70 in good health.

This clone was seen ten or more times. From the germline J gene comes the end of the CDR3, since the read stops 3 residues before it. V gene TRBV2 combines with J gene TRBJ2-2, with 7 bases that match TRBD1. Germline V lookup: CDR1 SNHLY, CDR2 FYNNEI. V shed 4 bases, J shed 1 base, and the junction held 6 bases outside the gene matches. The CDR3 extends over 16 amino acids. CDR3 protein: CASSGPGGRNTGELFF. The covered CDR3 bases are TGTGCCAGCAGTGGGCCAGGGGGTCGGAACACCGGGGAG.

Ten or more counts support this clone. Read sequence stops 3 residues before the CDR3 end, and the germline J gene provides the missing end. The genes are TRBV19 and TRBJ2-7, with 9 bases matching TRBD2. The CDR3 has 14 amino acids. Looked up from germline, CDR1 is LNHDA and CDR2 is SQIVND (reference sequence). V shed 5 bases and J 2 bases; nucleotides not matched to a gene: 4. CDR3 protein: CASSPTSGPYEQYF. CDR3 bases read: TGTGCCAGTAGTCCGACTAGCGGACCCTACGAG.

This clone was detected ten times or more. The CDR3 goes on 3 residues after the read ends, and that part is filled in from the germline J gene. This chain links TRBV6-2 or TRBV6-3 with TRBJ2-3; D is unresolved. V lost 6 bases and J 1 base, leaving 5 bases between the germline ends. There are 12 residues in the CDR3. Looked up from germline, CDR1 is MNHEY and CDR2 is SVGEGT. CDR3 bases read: TGTGCCAGCAGGAGCGGCACAGATACG. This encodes CASRSGTDT. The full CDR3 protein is CASRSGTDTQYF.

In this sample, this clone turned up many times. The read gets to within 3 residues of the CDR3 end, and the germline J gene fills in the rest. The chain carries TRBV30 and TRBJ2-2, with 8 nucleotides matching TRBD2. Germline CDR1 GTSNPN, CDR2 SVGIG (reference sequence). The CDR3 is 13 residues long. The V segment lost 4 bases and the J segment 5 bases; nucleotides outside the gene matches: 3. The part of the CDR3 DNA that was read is TGTGCCTGGATGCCGGGGGGGACCGGGGAG. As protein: CAWMPGGTGE. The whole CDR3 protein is CAWMPGGTGELFF.

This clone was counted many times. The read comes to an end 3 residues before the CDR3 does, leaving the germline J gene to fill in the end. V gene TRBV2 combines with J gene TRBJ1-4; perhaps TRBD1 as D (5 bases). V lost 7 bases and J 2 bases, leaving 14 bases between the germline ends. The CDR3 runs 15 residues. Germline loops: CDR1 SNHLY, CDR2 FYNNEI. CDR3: CASILLPGTNEKLFF. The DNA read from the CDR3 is TGTGCCAGCATCCTGCTGCCAGGGACTAATGAAAAA.

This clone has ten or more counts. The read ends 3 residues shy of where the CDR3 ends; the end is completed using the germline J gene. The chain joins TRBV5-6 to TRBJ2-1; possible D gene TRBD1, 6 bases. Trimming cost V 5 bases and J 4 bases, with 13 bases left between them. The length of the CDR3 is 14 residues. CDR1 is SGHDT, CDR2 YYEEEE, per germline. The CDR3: CASRAGTYYNEQFF. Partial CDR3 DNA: TGTGCCAGCAGAGCCGGGACATATTACAATGAG.